These T cell receptor beta chains were read from a single sample in a study of monozygotic twins with cystic fibrosis. The protocol was immunoSEQ multiplex PCR, while the TCRdb copy is restricted to in-frame clones and leaves out a portion. The sample includes some 35,000 clones, 80% to 95% seen only once; the top ten take approximately 0.19%. Material: blood. These TCRs come from a boy younger than 10 with cystic fibrosis. The CDR3 runs from the conserved cysteine through the conserved F or W. Each record gives: V gene, J gene, CDR3 protein.

>TRBV6-6|TRBJ1-1
CASSSQMNTEAFF
>TRBV10-3|TRBJ2-3
CAIGVRGDPTDTQYF
>TRBV10-2|TRBJ2-7
CASSEPPLAAYEQYF
>TRBV4-3|TRBJ1-1
CASSPWTEMNTEAFF
>TRBV5-6|TRBJ1-5
CASSRRTGGSPSNQPQHF
>TRBV18|TRBJ2-5
CASSSPGVQETQYF
>TRBV11-2|TRBJ1-2
CASSLEPGQLGGGYTF
>TRBV7-2|TRBJ2-5
CASSLAGGQETQYF
>TRBV18|TRBJ2-7
CASSPVQPGQGFHEQYF
>TRBV4-3|TRBJ1-3
CASSQASFESGNTIYF
>TRBV7-8|TRBJ1-2
CASSSRGGVRDGYTF
>TRBV2|TRBJ1-1
CASSPRVGNTEAFF
>TRBV6-6|TRBJ1-3
CASSYAGGNTIYF
>TRBV27|TRBJ2-5
CASSQETQYF
>TRBV12-5|TRBJ1-5
CASGRQGAEVDSNQPQHF
>TRBV7-8|TRBJ1-2
CASSPLLSNYGYTF
>TRBV7-6|TRBJ2-1
CASSPSPPLAGGYNEQFF
>TRBV7-2|TRBJ1-3
CASSQNFAGNTIYF
>TRBV9|TRBJ2-2
CASSVGQTTNTGELFF
>TRBV7-9|TRBJ1-1
CASSLVVSRGMNTEAFF
>TRBV4-3|TRBJ1-1
CASSPRDRATEAFF
>TRBV19|TRBJ1-5
CASSTGPVGNQPQHF
>TRBV6-5|TRBJ1-2
CASSRDTNYGYTF
>TRBV5-1|TRBJ2-1
CASSPGLAGGNEQFF
>TRBV6-5|TRBJ1-2
CASSDPGPNGYTF
>TRBV13|TRBJ1-2
CASSREGGYYGYTF
>TRBV6-5|TRBJ1-2
CASSYSGGNQNGYTF
>TRBV27|TRBJ2-2
CASSLSPSGGAAGELFF
>TRBV6-1|TRBJ1-5
CASSVHVDDQPQHF
>TRBV4-1|TRBJ1-2
CASSPTRGLEEGYTF
>TRBV9|TRBJ2-7
CASSVRDRAWGYEQYF
>TRBV15|TRBJ1-2
CATSPGGTGANYGYTF
>TRBV7-9|TRBJ2-6
CASSFTFNVSGANVLTF
>TRBV27|TRBJ1-2
CASSFDLRYGYTF
>TRBV7-2|TRBJ2-5
CASRLVVSDQETQYF
>TRBV5-1|TRBJ2-7
CASSQTTGANYEQYF
>TRBV4-2|TRBJ2-3
CASSQDMGDTQYF
>TRBV7-9|TRBJ2-7
CASSPSLEAGVWREQYF
>TRBV27|TRBJ2-7
CASSPFENPYEQYF
>TRBV7-6|TRBJ2-5
CASSLGTTQETQYF
>TRBV6-5|TRBJ1-2
CASDTGINGYTF
>TRBV7-2|TRBJ2-5
CASSFSGGGKTQYF
>TRBV27|TRBJ2-6
CASSSHGQSRSGANVLTF
>TRBV9|TRBJ1-1
CASSVDATADRNEAFF
>TRBV19|TRBJ1-2
CASSSRDTYGYTF
>TRBV4-2|TRBJ2-1
CASSQDGRGGRREQFF
>TRBV5-5|TRBJ2-1
CASSETDSSYNEQFF